The rows below give T cell receptor beta chains drawn from one sample of a study of T cell repertoires in cytomegalovirus infection. Antigens for these TCRs are unknown. Via MiXCR, TCRdb re-called the reads, giving one row per CDR3 protein. The sample holds about 920,000 distinct CDR3 sequences, 31% seen once. Here the sequenced sample was cultured CD8+ T cells from PBMCs, taken from culture after CMV antigen stimulation. These receptor sequences come from a human donor in good health (CMV status not recorded). Some clones in this sample may be carry-over from other donors' samples. Both conserved end residues are part of each CDR3. The D gene is left open where the match is weak.

TRBJ2-5 | . | TRBV5-1 | CASSLAAPTQETQYF
TRBJ1-1 | . | TRBV7-8 | CASSLVGLWTMNTEAFF
TRBJ2-1 | TRBD2 | TRBV11-2 | CASSLRTSATSSYNEQFF
TRBJ2-1 | . | TRBV4-1 | CASSPGDPHNEQFF
TRBJ1-5 | . | TRBV6-1 | CASSEIQVIKQPQHF
TRBJ2-2 | . | TRBV6-5 | CASSYSGGVVPTGELFF
TRBJ2-2 | . | TRBV19 | CATSRGTNTGELFF
TRBJ1-2 | TRBD1 | TRBV19 | CASSRGTGANYGYTF
TRBJ2-3 | TRBD1 | TRBV27 | CASSLTPTGVSTDTQYF
TRBJ1-3 | . | TRBV6-5 | CASSYGEGLEGNTIYF
TRBJ1-2 | TRBD1 | TRBV2 | CANLLGTGTGYTF
TRBJ2-7 | . | TRBV4-1 | CASSQDGPTAIYEQYF
TRBJ2-1 | . | TRBV28 | CASRPRNRDKSYNEQFF
TRBJ2-3 | . | TRBV24-1 | CATSDFDFTDTQYF
TRBJ2-7 | . | TRBV6-6 | CASSYPGAEPYEQYF
TRBJ1-1 | . | TRBV11-2 | CASSLDQMHTEAFF
TRBJ2-5 | . | TRBV7-8 | CASHRIQETQYF
TRBJ2-3 | TRBD2 | TRBV7-8 | CAGSPRRQRGSTDTQYF
TRBJ2-5 | . | TRBV7-4 | CASSSLRTVQETQYF
TRBJ1-4 | . | TRBV6-1 | CTSSTGTTKTNEKLFF
TRBJ2-1 | . | TRBV20-1 | CSATPEVVSYNEQFF
TRBJ2-6 | TRBD1 | TRBV7-6 | CANSSFGQGAQLISGANVLTF